One and the same sample provided the 28 T cell receptor beta chains below, sequenced in a study of cytomegalovirus exposure and HLA in healthy donors. Researchers ran the PCR with 60 Vbeta and 13 Jbeta primers. Sequencing was performed with immunoSEQ multiplex PCR; in TCRdb, only in-frame clones are kept and a portion is missing. The sample holds tens of thousands of clones. Sequencing used PBMCs. Receptors originate from a woman aged 40 to 50 in good health and CMV-seropositive.

The CDR3 DNA is TGTGCCAGCAGCGTGGAGACTATAAACACCGGGGAGCTGTTTTTT. Translated: CASSVETINTGELFF. The chain uses TRBV9 and TRBJ2-2, with a tentative D call TRBD2 (5 bases). Germline V gene lookup returns CDR1 SGDLS and CDR2 YYNGEE. Trimming removed 2 bases from V and 2 bases from J, with 10 bases in between. The CDR3 is 15 amino acids.

The chain carries TRBV7-6 and TRBJ2-7; 7 bases match TRBD1. The ends lost 6 bases at V and 0 bases at J; junction bases unmatched: 5. There are 14 residues in the CDR3. Germline CDR1 and CDR2: SGHVS and FNYEAQ. DNA of the CDR3: TGTGCCAGCAGGCCGAACAGGGGCTCCTACGAGCAGTACTTC. The encoded protein is CASRPNRGSYEQYF.

V gene TRBV4-1 combines with J gene TRBJ2-7; 10 positions agree with TRBD1. Germline assignment: CDR1 MGHRA and CDR2 YSYEKL. The CDR3 spans 16 residues. The V segment lost 4 bases and the J segment 3 bases; nucleotides outside the gene matches: 9. The CDR3: CASSPPGTGVLYEQYF. DNA for the CDR3: TGCGCCAGCAGCCCCCCCGGGACAGGGGTTCTCTACGAGCAGTACTTC.

The chain employs TRBV2 and TRBJ1-1; D unresolved. Per germline, CDR1 SNHLY and CDR2 FYNNEI. The CDR3 loop spans 13 amino acids. With 4 bases removed from V and 1 base from J, the gap between germline ends came to 7 bases. The CDR3 DNA is TGTGCCAGCAGTGGGATAGCGAACACTGAAGCTTTCTTT. Translation gives CASSGIANTEAFF.

V and J are TRBV28 and TRBJ1-2, with TRBD1 matching over 7 bases. The CDR3 spans 18 residues. The trim removed 6 bases at V and 4 bases at J, leaving 20 bases unmatched. The germline gives CDR1 MDHEN, CDR2 SYDVKM. The CDR3 protein is CASSQLLLTGFGSYGYTF. CDR3 in DNA: TGTGCCAGCAGCCAACTCCTTCTGACAGGGTTTGGTAGCTATGGCTACACCTTC.

The V call is TRBV5-1, the J call TRBJ2-1, with D unresolved. CDR1 is SGHRS and CDR2 is YFSETQ in the germline V gene. The V and J ends lost 2 bases and 7 bases respectively, with 13 bases between them. There are 14 residues in the CDR3. CDR3 sequence: CASSLTLTQNEQFF. The DNA of the CDR3 is TGCGCCAGCAGCTTAACCCTGACTCAAAATGAGCAGTTCTTC.

V usage is TRBV27 and J usage is TRBJ1-4, with 7 positions matching TRBD1. CDR1 is MNHEY and CDR2 is SMNVEV in the germline V gene (reference sequence). This CDR3 region has 15 residues. V gave up 5 bases and J gave up 6 bases; unmatched junction bases: 9. The CDR3 region has the DNA TGTGCCAGCAGTCCCGAGTGGGGGACAGATGAAAAACTGTTTTTT. This translates into CASSPEWGTDEKLFF. The whole variable domain, remainder taken from reference TRBV27 and TRBJ1-4, is EAQVTQNPRYLITVTGKKLTVTCSQNMNHEYMSWYRQDPGLGLRQIYYSMNVEVTDKGDVPEGYKVSRKEKRNFPLILESPSPNQTSLYFCASSPEWGTDEKLFFGSGTQLSVL.

V usage is TRBV7-9 and J usage is TRBJ2-2; 9 positions match TRBD2. Germline values: CDR1 SEHNR, CDR2 FQNEAQ (reference sequence). This CDR3 is built from 16 residues. After removal of 5 bases from V and 4 bases from J, the junction contained 8 bases not matched to a gene. The CDR3 sequence is CASSHHSGSGTGELFF. DNA for the CDR3: TGTGCCAGCAGCCACCATAGCGGGAGTGGCACCGGGGAGCTGTTTTTT.

The chain uses TRBV4-1 and TRBJ1-2; the D gene is possibly TRBD1 (6 bases). This CDR3 is built from 16 residues. Germline CDR1 MGHRA, CDR2 YSYEKL. V lost 0 bases to trimming and J lost 6 bases, with 17 bases between them. As DNA, the CDR3 is TGCGCCAGCAGCCAAGATGGGGGGGCGAGTGTGGATGGCTACACCTTC. Protein sequence: CASSQDGGASVDGYTF.

The chain uses TRBV15 and TRBJ1-3, with no clear D. CDR1 and CDR2 from the germline V gene are LNHNV and YYDKDF (reference sequence). The CDR3 totals 15 residues. Trimming pared 1 base from V and 2 bases from J, leaving 9 bases between. The CDR3 coding sequence is TGTGCCACCAGCAGAGCGGGAGGGCCTGGAAACACCATATATTTT. This codes for CATSRAGGPGNTIYF.

The chain is built from TRBV6-5 and TRBJ1-2; 9 bases agree with TRBD1. The germline V gene has CDR1 MNHEY and CDR2 SVGAGI. V shed 5 bases and J 2 bases; nucleotides not matched to a gene: 3. The CDR3 runs to 14 residues. For the CDR3, the DNA is TGTGCCAGCAGTCCCGGGACAGGGAACTATGGCTACACCTTC. Its translation: CASSPGTGNYGYTF.

The chain combines TRBV9 with TRBJ2-5; TRBD1 matches 7 bases. Germline CDR1 is SGDLS and CDR2 is YYNGEE. V lost 4 bases and J lost 2; bases outside the gene matches: 5. This CDR3 comprises 14 residues. In DNA form, the CDR3 reads TGTGCCAGCAGCTCTCCGGGACAGCAAGAGACCCAGTACTTC. It yields the protein CASSSPGQQETQYF.

As regards this clone: The junction departs from germline at one end; a sequencing error may be responsible. This chain joins TRBV15 and TRBJ2-7, with TRBD2 matching over 7 bases. The germline V gene encodes CDR1 LNHNV and CDR2 YYDKDF (reference sequence). The CDR3 consists of 11 residues. As DNA, the CDR3 is TGTGCCACCAGCAGAACTAGCGCCCCTGACTTC. Translating it yields CATSRTSAPDF. Variable domain in full (rest from reference TRBV15 and TRBJ2-7): DAMVIQNPRYQVTQFGKPVTLSCSQTLNHNVMYWYQQKSSQAPKLLFHYYDKDFNNEADTPDNFQSRRPNTSFCFLDIRSPGLGDTAMYLCATSRTSAPDFGPGTRLTVT.

The DNA for the CDR3 is TGTGCCACCAGCAGGGACTTTCGCCAAGAGACCCAGTACTTC. Amino acids: CATSRDFRQETQYF. This chain connects TRBV15 to TRBJ2-5; perhaps TRBD2 as D (5 bases). V was trimmed by 3 bases and J by 1 base, leaving 9 bases between them. This CDR3 has 14 amino acids. The germline V gene encodes CDR1 LNHNV and CDR2 YYDKDF (reference sequence).

The chain recombines TRBV5-1 with TRBJ2-2, with D unresolved. The V and J ends lost 3 bases and 3 bases respectively, with 6 bases between them. CDR3 length: 13 residues. CDR1 SGHRS and CDR2 YFSETQ come from the germline V gene. The CDR3 DNA reads TGCGCCAGCAGCTCCCTTTACACCGGGGAGCTGTTTTTT. Translated: CASSSLYTGELFF.

J is TRBJ1-4 and V is TRBV5-1; a weak D match, TRBD1 (5 bases). Per the germline V gene, CDR1 is SGHRS and CDR2 is YFSETQ. With 0 bases removed from V and 4 bases from J, the gap between germline ends came to 10 bases. The CDR3 covers 15 residues. In DNA form, the CDR3 reads TGCGCCAGCAGCTTGGATGGGGCAGTTAATGAAAAACTGTTTTTT. This codes for CASSLDGAVNEKLFF.

V is TRBV30 and J is TRBJ2-2; TRBD2 aligns across 10 bases. Looked up from germline, CDR1 is GTSNPN and CDR2 is SVGIG (reference sequence). This CDR3 region has 16 residues. J gave up 7 bases and V 2 bases, and 10 bases lay outside the gene matches. CDR3 in amino acids: CAWSFALAGAGGELFF. In DNA form, the CDR3 reads TGTGCCTGGAGTTTCGCCCTAGCGGGAGCTGGCGGGGAGCTGTTTTTT.

The rearrangement joins TRBV7-8 to TRBJ2-2, with 8 nucleotides matching TRBD2. Trimming cost V 1 base and J 1 base; bases outside gene matches: 5. The germline CDR1 and CDR2 sequences are SGHVS and FQNEAQ. This CDR3 has 17 residues. The CDR3 is CASSLVWSGGNTGELFF. In DNA, the CDR3 is TGTGCCAGCAGCTTAGTATGGAGCGGGGGGAACACCGGGGAGCTGTTTTTT.

The DNA of the CDR3 is TGTGCCTGGAGCGGGGACAGGGGGTATCAGCCCCAGCATTTT. Its protein is CAWSGDRGYQPQHF. The chain links TRBV30 to TRBJ1-5; 11 nucleotides align to TRBD1. Germline V gene lookup returns CDR1 GTSNPN and CDR2 SVGIG (reference sequence). With V trimmed by 3 bases and J by 5 bases, 3 bases remained unmatched. This CDR3 has 14 amino acids.

This chain links TRBV30 with TRBJ1-5, with D possibly TRBD1 on 5 matching bases. Germline values: CDR1 GTSNPN, CDR2 SVGIG (reference sequence). The CDR3 sequence is 13 residues long. V was trimmed by 2 bases and J by 6 bases, leaving 11 bases between them. In DNA form, the CDR3 reads TGTGCCTGGAGTCCAGGGCTCGGTCAGCCCCAGCATTTT. Its translation is CAWSPGLGQPQHF.

J is TRBJ2-7 and V is TRBV5-1; D gene uncertain. The germline gives CDR1 SGHRS, CDR2 YFSETQ. The CDR3 consists of 14 residues. With 0 bases removed from V and 2 bases from J, the gap between germline ends came to 9 bases. CDR3 nucleotide sequence: TGCGCCAGCAGCTTGGGGCTCACCGCCTACGAGCAGTACTTC. Translated: CASSLGLTAYEQYF.

V and J are TRBV7-9 and TRBJ2-7; 13 bases map to TRBD2. The CDR3 sequence is 19 residues long. V was clipped by 1 base and J by 4 bases; unmatched bases: 13. Per germline, CDR1 SEHNR and CDR2 FQNEAQ (reference sequence). CDR3 DNA: TGTGCCAGCAGCTTAGAAACCCCCCTGACTAGCGGGAGGCGTTACGAGCAGTACTTC. This sequence encodes CASSLETPLTSGRRYEQYF.

V is TRBV19 and J is TRBJ2-7; 8 bases agree with TRBD2. V dropped 2 bases and J dropped 2; count of bases not matched to a gene: 5. Germline CDR1 LNHDA, CDR2 SQIVND (reference sequence). This CDR3 has 15 residues. CDR3 coding DNA: TGTGCCAGTAGTATACGGCCGGGAGGGCCCTACGAGCAGTACTTC. Amino acid sequence: CASSIRPGGPYEQYF.

The V call is TRBV9, the J call TRBJ1-1; TRBD1 agrees at 8 bases. The CDR3 spans 13 residues. V was pared by 5 bases and J by 4 bases, with 4 bases of the junction left unmatched. Germline CDR1 is SGDLS and CDR2 is YYNGEE. The CDR3 coding sequence is TGTGCCAGCAGAGCACAGGGGGGCACTGAAGCTTTCTTT. Its translation: CASRAQGGTEAFF.

This sequence joins TRBV4-1 and TRBJ2-3, with D perhaps matching TRBD2 (6 bases). The CDR3 length is 18 residues. Germline V gene sequence: CDR1 MGHRA, CDR2 YSYEKL. Trimming took off 0 bases at V and 3 bases at J, with 19 bases between the two ends. CDR3 residues: CASSQDLGGPGVTDTQYF. The CDR3 nucleotides read TGCGCCAGCAGCCAAGATTTAGGAGGACCGGGGGTTACAGATACGCAGTATTTT.

The V call is TRBV20-1, the J call TRBJ2-5, with D maybe TRBD1 (5 bases). Germline CDR1 reads DFQATT; CDR2 reads SNEGSKA (reference sequence). Trimming pared 4 bases from V and 5 bases from J, leaving 8 bases between. The CDR3 contains 11 residues. The CDR3 reads CSATGNETQYF. The CDR3 DNA is TGCAGTGCTACAGGGAATGAGACCCAGTACTTC.

The chain's CDR3 is CASSPSSTTGETQYF. The CDR3 DNA reads as TGTGCCAGCAGCCCCTCTTCGACTACAGGGGAGACCCAGTACTTC. The rearrangement links TRBV9 to TRBJ2-5; tentative D call: TRBD1 (6 bases). Per germline, CDR1 SGDLS and CDR2 YYNGEE. There are 15 residues in the CDR3. V was shortened by 4 bases and J by 5 bases, with 18 bases between the two germline ends.

This chain uses TRBV30 with TRBJ2-2; 7 nucleotides align to TRBD2. V lost 8 bases, J lost 0 bases, and 6 bases stayed unmatched. CDR1 is GTSNPN, CDR2 SVGIG, per germline (reference sequence). The CDR3 is made up of 14 amino acids. CDR3 nucleotides: TGTGCCGGGGGAGGGGATTCGAACACCGGGGAGCTGTTTTTT. Protein sequence: CAGGGDSNTGELFF.